The source of this T cell receptor beta chain is a study of spatial heterogeneity in lung cancer. Study-wide background: In tumor regions, TCR transcript counts tracked strongly with a T cell module score from matched bulk RNA-seq. Averaged across combinations, each unique TCR and UMI pairing appeared more than ten times in raw reads, which were uncorrected.

From the 5' RACE reads, TCRdb called clonotypes with MiXCR, one entry per CDR3 protein. Here the sample spans thousands of distinct CDR3 sequences, 12% being singletons. This clonotype was picked up many times. Its antigen is not known. A library made for alpha chains picked up this beta chain off target, so its size means little. Points from the study as a whole: Counts of expanded intratumoral alpha and beta TCRs tracked tumor mutation counts.

The CDR3 is 16 amino acids. Germline CDR1 and CDR2: SGHTA and FQGNSA. The germline V and J ends were trimmed by 2 bases and 4 bases, with 17 bases remaining between them. Time point given: sample taken at primary tumor resection. Samples came from about 72 TRACERx patients with untreated early-stage lung cancer. Sequencing was performed on whole RNA extracted from tumor and nontumor lung tissue, or from frozen PBMC, and the material was left unsorted. The rearrangement joins TRBV7-2 to TRBJ2-5; weak D call: TRBD2 (6 bases). The origin of this receptor is a male donor with early-stage non-small cell lung cancer. This material consisted of lung tumor tissue, taken at surgery. CDR3 loop: CASSLRGTSRSETQYF. The CDR3 bases are TGTGCCAGCAGCTTAAGAGGGACTTCGAGGTCAGAGACCCAGTACTTC.